Presented here are 32 T cell receptor beta chains from one specimen sequenced in a study of OX40 agonist ivuxolimab in advanced cancers. Clones were read by immunoSEQ multiplex PCR, and TCRdb kept only the in-frame ones, dropping some. Found here are more than 20,000 clones, 88% of them singletons; the top ten hold around 25%. Here the sequenced sample was CD4+ or CD8+ T cells sorted from blood, taken in a trial of the OX40 agonist ivuxolimab. The origin of the receptors is an adult with an advanced solid tumor such as melanoma, head and neck, liver or kidney cancer.

The chain employs TRBV5-4 and TRBJ1-4; 10 positions agree with TRBD1. The V and J ends lost 2 bases and 8 bases, in that order; junction bases with no gene match: 6. The CDR3 covers 15 residues. Germline CDR1 reads SGHNT; CDR2 reads YYREEE (reference sequence). The CDR3 region has the DNA TGTGCCAGCAGCTTCTACGGGACAGGGGACGAAAAACTGTTTTTT. Protein product: CASSFYGTGDEKLFF.

The V gene is TRBV27, the J gene TRBJ1-1; D is ambiguous. V lost 1 base and J 8 bases, leaving 11 bases between the germline ends. The CDR3 has 13 residues. Germline V lookup: CDR1 MNHEY, CDR2 SMNVEV (reference sequence). Written as DNA, the CDR3 is TGTGCCAGCAGTTTATTTCTTGGGTCGGAAGCTTTCTTT. Protein: CASSLFLGSEAFF.

The chain joins TRBV27 to TRBJ1-3; D is unclear. The length of the CDR3 is 15 residues. V shed 0 bases and J shed 0 bases, with 6 bases lying between them. CDR1 MNHEY and CDR2 SMNVEV come from the germline V gene (reference sequence). In nucleotides, the CDR3 is TGTGCCAGCAGTTTATCCGGACCCTCTGGAAACACCATATATTTT. Translation: CASSLSGPSGNTIYF.

The rearrangement links TRBV18 to TRBJ2-2; tentative D call: TRBD2 (6 bases). CDR3 size: 17 residues. Trimming shortened V by 3 bases and J by 4 bases, and 18 bases separated the two germline ends. CDR1 is KGHSH, CDR2 LQKENI, per germline. The CDR3 loop reads CASSPGLLEGPTGELFF. CDR3 DNA sequence: TGTGCCAGCTCACCGGGACTCCTTGAGGGCCCCACCGGGGAGCTGTTTTTT.

This chain links TRBV28 with TRBJ1-4, with TRBD1 matching 7 bases. Trimming at V came to 6 bases and at J to 5 bases, leaving 9 bases not matched to a gene. Germline assignment: CDR1 MDHEN and CDR2 SYDVKM. CDR3 length: 15 residues. Here the CDR3 reads CASRLDREVNEKLFF. The CDR3 region has the DNA TGTGCCAGCAGACTAGACAGGGAGGTGAATGAAAAACTGTTTTTT.

As DNA, the CDR3 is TGTGCCAGCAGCTTAGGCCCTTTCAATGAGCAGTTCTTC. It codes for CASSLGPFNEQFF. The chain carries TRBV7-2 and TRBJ2-1, with D uncertain. CDR1 and CDR2 from the germline V gene are SGHTA and FQGNSA. The CDR3 has 13 amino acids. Trimming pared 1 base from V and 6 bases from J, leaving 7 bases between. Complete variable domain (other parts from reference TRBV7-2 and TRBJ2-1): GAGVSQSPSNKVTEKGKDVELRCDPISGHTALYWYRQSLGQGLEFLIYFQGNSAPDKSGLPSDRFSAERTGGSVSTLTIQRTQQEDSAVYLCASSLGPFNEQFFGPGTRLTVL.

In its sample, this clone was seen once. V is TRBV27 and J is TRBJ2-1; D is possibly TRBD1 (6 bases). CDR1 is MNHEY and CDR2 is SMNVEV in the germline V gene (reference sequence). Trimming took off 5 bases at V and 7 bases at J, with 21 bases between the two ends. This CDR3 contains 16 residues. The CDR3 protein is CASSRFPGTTLNEQFF. CDR3 DNA: TGTGCCAGCAGTAGATTCCCCGGGACAACGTTAAATGAGCAGTTCTTC.

This chain uses TRBV19 with TRBJ1-1; D not resolved. From germline, CDR1 is LNHDA and CDR2 SQIVND (reference sequence). V lost 2 bases and J 6 bases, leaving 7 bases between the germline ends. CDR3 size: 12 residues. The CDR3 nucleotides are TGTGCCAGTAGTATAACGGCCTCTGAAGCTTTCTTT. The encoded protein is CASSITASEAFF.

This clone was seen more than once but under ten times. The same CDR3 arises from other DNA sequences in this sample as well. The rearrangement joins TRBV30 to TRBJ2-5; D perhaps matches TRBD1 (6 bases). V lost 0 bases to trimming and J lost 4 bases, with 12 bases between them. Per the germline V gene, CDR1 is GTSNPN and CDR2 is SVGIG (reference sequence). This CDR3 is built from 14 residues. CDR3: CAWSVGGGGETQYF. In DNA form, the CDR3 reads TGTGCCTGGAGTGTGGGTGGGGGCGGAGAGACCCAGTACTTC.

The rearrangement joins TRBV27 to TRBJ1-1, with D unclear. In germline, CDR1 is MNHEY, CDR2 SMNVEV (reference sequence). CDR3 size: 13 residues. The V and J ends lost 7 bases and 3 bases respectively, with 12 bases between them. CDR3 sequence: CASTSGPYTEAFF. In DNA form, the CDR3 reads TGTGCCAGCACCTCTGGGCCATACACTGAAGCTTTCTTT.

Written as DNA, the CDR3 is TGTGCCACCAGCAGAGAACCGCAAGACGGAGCTTTCTTT. Amino acid sequence: CATSREPQDGAFF. The chain has TRBV15 and TRBJ1-1; D is ambiguous. V lost 0 bases, J lost 10 bases, and 12 bases lay in between. Germline loops: CDR1 LNHNV, CDR2 YYDKDF (reference sequence). CDR3 length: 13 residues. The complete variable domain, with remaining parts taken from reference TRBV15 and TRBJ1-1, reads DAMVIQNPRYQVTQFGKPVTLSCSQTLNHNVMYWYQQKSSQAPKLLFHYYDKDFNNEADTPDNFQSRRPNTSFCFLDIRSPGLGDTAMYLCATSREPQDGAFFGQGTRLTVV.

The gene calls are TRBV7-9 and TRBJ2-5, with D uncertain. Germline CDR1 is SEHNR and CDR2 is FQNEAQ (reference sequence). CDR3 length equals 12 residues. V lost 6 bases and J 5 bases, leaving 10 bases between the germline ends. DNA of the CDR3: TGTGCCAGCAGTCGTCCTCGGGAGACCCAGTACTTC. Translation gives CASSRPRETQYF.

This rearrangement joins TRBV9 to TRBJ2-1; TRBD2 agrees at 10 bases. The CDR3 has 15 amino acids. J gave up 7 bases and V 4 bases, and 8 bases lay outside the gene matches. The germline gives CDR1 SGDLS, CDR2 YYNGEE. The CDR3 DNA reads as TGTGCCAGCAGCATTAGCGGGGGGCTCTTGAATGAGCAGTTCTTC. Translated: CASSISGGLLNEQFF. Full variable domain (remainder filled in from reference TRBV9 and TRBJ2-1): DSGVTQTPKHLITATGQRVTLRCSPRSGDLSVYWYQQSLDQGLQFLIQYYNGEERAKGNILERFSAQQFPDLHSELNLSSLELGDSALYFCASSISGGLLNEQFFGPGTRLTVL.

V is TRBV6-5 and J is TRBJ2-5, with D maybe TRBD1 (5 bases). The better agreement between TRBJ2-7 and the DNA end casts doubt on the J call. The length of the CDR3 is 14 residues. From germline, CDR1 is MNHEY and CDR2 SVGAGI. This CDR3 reads CASSYSRQSYEQYF. CDR3 coding DNA: TGTGCCAGCAGTTACTCTAGACAGTCCTACGAGCAGTACTTC.

This clone appeared once. The chain is built from TRBV5-1 and TRBJ2-3; TRBD1 or TRBD2 may be the D gene (6 bases each). V gave up 2 bases and J gave up 0 bases, with 16 bases separating them. This CDR3 region has 17 residues. Germline lookup yields CDR1 SGHRS and CDR2 YFSETQ. CDR3 bases: TGCGCCAGCAGCTTCTTTGGGGGGCCTACTAGCACAGATACGCAGTATTTT. This gives the protein CASSFFGGPTSTDTQYF.

The J gene is TRBJ2-7, the V gene TRBV7-9; the D is unclear. This CDR3 has 14 residues. Germline V gene data show CDR1 as SEHNR and CDR2 as FQNEAQ (reference sequence). V was clipped by 5 bases and J by 1 base, with 12 bases between them. The CDR3 sequence is CASSHPTVSYEQYF. CDR3 in DNA: TGTGCCAGCAGCCACCCAACAGTTTCCTACGAGCAGTACTTC.

The chain joins TRBV27 to TRBJ2-7, with a weak D call TRBD1 (6 bases). The CDR3 is 15 residues long. Germline V lookup: CDR1 MNHEY, CDR2 SMNVEV (reference sequence). The ends were cut back, 4 bases at V and 6 bases at J, with 19 bases in the middle. The CDR3 reads CASSSYRVGSGEQYF. The CDR3 bases are TGTGCCAGCAGTTCCTACAGGGTCGGATCGGGCGAGCAGTACTTC.

The J gene is TRBJ1-4, the V gene TRBV7-9; D not certain. This CDR3 is 15 amino acids long. V lost 5 bases and J lost 0, with 10 bases in between. Germline V CDR1 and CDR2: SEHNR, FQNEAQ (reference sequence). The CDR3 spells CASSPGWATNEKLFF. CDR3 nucleotides: TGTGCCAGCAGCCCCGGGTGGGCAACTAATGAAAAACTGTTTTTT.

This chain links TRBV5-4 with TRBJ1-2; no clear D. V was pared by 5 bases and J by 2 bases, with 13 bases between. The CDR3 runs 14 residues. The V gene's germline CDR1 is SGHNT and CDR2 YYREEE (reference sequence). Here the CDR3 reads CASRDLRVNYGYTF. The CDR3 nucleotides read TGTGCCAGCAGAGACCTGAGGGTGAACTATGGCTACACCTTC. The full variable domain, rest sourced from reference TRBV5-4 and TRBJ1-2, is ETGVTQSPTHLIKTRGQQVTLRCSSQSGHNTVSWYQQALGQGPQFIFQYYREEENGRGNFPPRFSGLQFPNYSSELNVNALELDDSALYLCASRDLRVNYGYTFGSGTRLTVV.

The CDR3: CASSPPPFLEEYNEQFF. CDR3 DNA sequence: TGTGCCAGCTCACCACCCCCTTTCTTGGAGGAATACAATGAGCAGTTCTTC. The chain has TRBV18 and TRBJ2-1, with a weak D call TRBD2 (5 bases). Deletions cut 0 bases from V and 4 bases from J, with 16 bases between. This CDR3 is built from 17 residues. Germline CDR1 KGHSH, CDR2 LQKENI. Full variable domain (rest looked up from reference TRBV18 and TRBJ2-1): NAGVMQNPRHLVRRRGQEARLRCSPMKGHSHVYWYRQLPEEGLKFMVYLQKENIIDESGMPKERFSAEFPKEGPSILRIQQVVRGDSAAYFCASSPPPFLEEYNEQFFGPGTRLTVL.

The rearrangement uses TRBV4-2 and TRBJ2-7; TRBD1 might be the D (6 bases). The CDR3 covers 15 residues. CDR1 and CDR2 (germline): LGHNA, YNFKEQ. V was trimmed by 3 bases and J by 2 bases, leaving 14 bases between them. In DNA, the CDR3 is TGTGCCAGCAGCCATTCCGCACAGGGTACCTACGAGCAGTACTTC. The encoded protein is CASSHSAQGTYEQYF.

Worth noting for this clone: Other DNA sequences in this sample translate to the same CDR3. The V gene is TRBV7-6, the J gene TRBJ2-7; possibly TRBD2 for D (6 bases). This CDR3 comprises 19 residues. Germline CDR1 and CDR2: SGHVS and FNYEAQ. V was trimmed by 1 base and J by 3 bases, leaving 25 bases between them. The CDR3 region is CASSLVLAGGPGGVYEQYF. The CDR3 coding sequence is TGTGCCAGCAGCTTAGTGCTAGCAGGAGGGCCTGGAGGCGTCTACGAGCAGTACTTC.

The chain is built from TRBV27 and TRBJ2-7; D is unclear. V was clipped by 6 bases and J by 3 bases, with 15 bases between them. Germline V gene sequence: CDR1 MNHEY, CDR2 SMNVEV (reference sequence). The CDR3 loop spans 14 amino acids. The CDR3: CASSPTDDLYEQYF. In nucleotides, the CDR3 is TGTGCCAGCAGCCCAACCGACGATCTCTACGAGCAGTACTTC.

The genes are TRBV9 and TRBJ2-1; D ambiguous. The CDR3 is 15 residues long. Germline values: CDR1 SGDLS, CDR2 YYNGEE. Trimming cost V 3 bases and J 2 bases, with 12 bases left between them. DNA for the CDR3: TGTGCCAGCAGCGACGACCCGGACCCCTACAATGAGCAGTTCTTC. Its protein is CASSDDPDPYNEQFF.

The chain recombines TRBV4-1 with TRBJ2-3, with a tentative D call TRBD1 (6 bases). The CDR3 consists of 15 residues. With 2 bases removed from V and 4 bases from J, the gap between germline ends came to 13 bases. The germline V gene encodes CDR1 MGHRA and CDR2 YSYEKL. The CDR3 sequence is CASSQRDRSPDTQYF. CDR3 bases: TGCGCCAGCAGCCAACGCGACAGGAGCCCAGATACGCAGTATTTT.

This chain joins TRBV9 and TRBJ1-6, with a tentative D call TRBD1 (5 bases). The CDR3 consists of 15 residues. The germline V and J ends were trimmed by 3 bases and 6 bases, with 13 bases remaining between them. The germline V gene has CDR1 SGDLS and CDR2 YYNGEE. CDR3 region: CASSAQGFSNSPLHF. The CDR3 DNA follows: TGTGCCAGCAGCGCCCAGGGATTTAGTAATTCACCCCTCCACTTT.

This chain joins TRBV11-3 and TRBJ2-1; TRBD2 matches 7 bases. Looked up from germline, CDR1 is SGHNT and CDR2 is YENEEA. V lost 5 bases and J lost 0; bases outside the gene matches: 10. The CDR3 is 17 residues long. The DNA of the CDR3 is TGTGCCAGCAGCCAAGGGAGGGGACCCGACTCCTACAATGAGCAGTTCTTC. This gives the protein CASSQGRGPDSYNEQFF.

The genes are TRBV2 and TRBJ2-3; D might be TRBD2 (5 bases). V lost 11 bases to trimming and J lost 0 bases, with 18 bases between them. The CDR3 has 15 amino acids. Germline CDR1 reads SNHLY; CDR2 reads FYNNEI. In DNA, the CDR3 is TGTGCCGGGTCCGAGGGCCACTTTAGCACAGATACGCAGTATTTT. As protein: CAGSEGHFSTDTQYF.

The rearrangement links TRBV18 to TRBJ2-5, with D unresolved. V was cut by 2 bases and J by 9 bases, with 16 bases left in between. CDR3 size: 14 residues. CDR1 and CDR2 from the germline V gene are KGHSH and LQKENI. DNA for the CDR3: TGTGCCAGCTCACCAGGGGTTGAGGCTCAGGCCCAGTACTTC. Its translation: CASSPGVEAQAQYF.

V usage is TRBV11-1 and J usage is TRBJ2-7; 8 bases fit TRBD2. Unmatched junction bases numbered 4, after V lost 3 bases and J lost 0 bases. CDR1 SGHAT and CDR2 FQDESV come from the germline V gene (reference sequence). This CDR3 comprises 15 residues. CDR3 coding DNA: TGTGCCAGCAGCTTCCTAGCGGGCGGCTCCTACGAGCAGTACTTC. Amino acid sequence: CASSFLAGGSYEQYF. Combining the CDR3 with reference TRBV11-1 and TRBJ2-7 gives the whole variable domain EAEVAQSPRYKITEKSQAVAFWCDPISGHATLYWYRQILGQGPELLVQFQDESVVDDSQLPKDRFSAERLKGVDSTLKIQPAELGDSAMYLCASSFLAGGSYEQYFGPGTRLTVT.

The chain recombines TRBV7-8 with TRBJ1-1, with 10 positions matching TRBD1. V trimming: 2 bases; J trimming: 1 base; junction bases outside the gene matches: 4. This CDR3 spans 16 amino acids. Per germline, CDR1 SGHVS and CDR2 FQNEAQ. The CDR3: CASSLPGQGWNTEAFF. CDR3 DNA: TGTGCCAGCAGCTTACCGGGACAGGGGTGGAACACTGAAGCTTTCTTT.

This chain uses TRBV28 with TRBJ1-6; TRBD1 matches at 10 bases. With 5 bases clipped from V and 7 bases from J, the junction kept 8 bases outside the gene matches. Germline V lookup: CDR1 MDHEN, CDR2 SYDVKM. The CDR3 has 16 residues. The CDR3 loop reads CASSPGTGAKNSPLHF. The CDR3 bases are TGTGCCAGCAGTCCAGGGACAGGGGCAAAGAATTCACCCCTCCACTTT.